This T cell receptor beta chain stems from a study of blood T cells in healthy people across ages. General study points: Estimates of total diversity, which came from one million sequenced T cells, were considered to be underestimates.

Concerning this clonotype itself: Its matching antigen is unknown.

Deletions cut 7 bases from V and 6 bases from J, with 7 bases between. Germline loops: CDR1 SNHLY, CDR2 FYNNEI. This CDR3 is built from 11 residues. Ranging in age from about 6 to 95, the donors were healthy Caucasian individuals from Russia. Sample-barcoded 5' priming and a J-beta primer mix drove a second PCR of 7 to 11 cycles. Every sample returned 2.5 million or more CDR3-containing paired-end reads. TCRdb independently ran MiXCR on the 5' RACE reads; one entry per CDR3 protein. The profile shows 730,000 or so distinct CDR3 sequences, about 40% of them singletons. The chain employs TRBV2 and TRBJ2-1, with a tentative D call TRBD2 (6 bases). The sequence came from a woman aged 55-69 years in good health. The sample comprised blood. This chain's CDR3 is CASMRGNEQFF. CDR3 in DNA: TGTGCCAGCATGCGGGGCAATGAGCAGTTCTTC.